A selection of T cell receptor beta chains follows, all from one sample in a study of PD-L1 blockade in urothelial cancer. Sequencing was performed with immunoSEQ multiplex PCR; in TCRdb, only in-frame clones are kept and a portion is missing. The sample has 40,000 or so clones; 65% to 90% are singletons. The specimen was PBMCs, collected around atezolizumab (anti-PD-L1) treatment. The receptors were sampled from a man aged 60-69 years with urothelial cancer. The CDR3 runs from the conserved cysteine through the conserved F or W. A D gene is named only where the DNA matches it firmly. Not all rows give a size; the values are once, few, many and, for expanded clones, a class.

J gene: TRBJ2-1; V gene: TRBV28; D gene: TRBD1; clone size: -; CDR3 protein: CASSFRDRPYNEQFF; CDR3 DNA: TGTGCCAGCAGTTTCCGGGACAGACCCTACAATGAGCAGTTCTTC
J gene: TRBJ1-5; V gene: TRBV19; D gene: TRBD1; clone size: -; CDR3 protein: CASSSQGGRSGQPQHF; CDR3 DNA: TGTGCCAGTAGTAGCCAAGGGGGCCGGTCGGGGCAGCCCCAGCATTTT
J gene: TRBJ1-6; V gene: TRBV9; D gene: TRBD1; clone size: once; CDR3 protein: CASSDGDRHNSPLHF; CDR3 DNA: TGTGCCAGCAGCGATGGGGACAGACATAATTCACCCCTCCACTTT
J gene: TRBJ2-3; V gene: TRBV30; D gene: TRBD2; clone size: -; CDR3 protein: CAWGSGGEADTQYF; CDR3 DNA: TGTGCCTGGGGTAGCGGGGGCGAGGCAGATACGCAGTATTTT
J gene: TRBJ2-1; V gene: TRBV28; D gene: TRBD2; clone size: -; CDR3 protein: CASSSSGGAWNEQFF; CDR3 DNA: TGTGCCAGCAGTTCTAGCGGGGGGGCGTGGAATGAGCAGTTCTTC
J gene: TRBJ2-1; V gene: TRBV28; D gene: TRBD2; clone size: once; CDR3 protein: CATSSGGLNEQFF; CDR3 DNA: TGTGCCACCTCTAGCGGGGGGCTCAATGAGCAGTTCTTC
J gene: TRBJ1-1; V gene: TRBV4-1; D gene: TRBD1; clone size: -; CDR3 protein: CASSLTGGRDTEAFF; CDR3 DNA: TGCGCCAGCAGCTTGACAGGGGGCAGGGACACTGAAGCTTTCTTT
J gene: TRBJ1-1; V gene: TRBV5-4; D gene: TRBD1; clone size: -; CDR3 protein: CASSLETGRGTEAFF; CDR3 DNA: TGTGCCAGCAGCTTGGAGACAGGGCGAGGGACTGAAGCTTTCTTT
J gene: TRBJ1-1; V gene: TRBV30; D gene: -; clone size: few; CDR3 protein: CAWTAGAQRAFF; CDR3 DNA: TGTGCCTGGACGGCAGGTGCCCAACGAGCTTTCTTT
J gene: TRBJ1-1; V gene: TRBV18; D gene: -; clone size: -; CDR3 protein: CASSQGLGQDTEAFF; CDR3 DNA: TGTGCCAGCTCTCAAGGTCTGGGTCAGGACACTGAAGCTTTCTTT
J gene: TRBJ2-1; V gene: TRBV27; D gene: TRBD2; clone size: -; CDR3 protein: CASTPGSLAGLDEQFF; CDR3 DNA: TGTGCCAGCACCCCCGGAAGTTTAGCGGGGTTGGATGAGCAGTTCTTC
J gene: TRBJ2-7; V gene: TRBV10-1; D gene: -; clone size: -; CDR3 protein: CASSENLYGEQYF; CDR3 DNA: TGCGCCAGCAGTGAGAATCTATACGGGGAGCAGTACTTC
J gene: TRBJ1-1; V gene: TRBV4-1; D gene: -; clone size: -; CDR3 protein: CASSRDTENTEAFF; CDR3 DNA: TGCGCCAGCAGCCGGGACACCGAGAACACTGAAGCTTTCTTT
J gene: TRBJ2-3; V gene: TRBV19; D gene: -; clone size: -; CDR3 protein: CASSIATEADTQYF; CDR3 DNA: TGTGCCAGTAGTATCGCGACAGAGGCAGATACGCAGTATTTT
J gene: TRBJ2-5; V gene: TRBV7-9; D gene: -; clone size: -; CDR3 protein: CASSLSREQETQYF; CDR3 DNA: TGTGCCAGCAGCTTATCCAGGGAACAAGAGACCCAGTACTTC
J gene: TRBJ1-6; V gene: TRBV30; D gene: -; clone size: -; CDR3 protein: CAWSALEYNSPLHF; CDR3 DNA: TGTGCCTGGAGTGCTCTAGAGTATAATTCACCCCTCCACTTT
J gene: TRBJ2-2; V gene: TRBV7-8; D gene: -; clone size: -; CDR3 protein: CASSEVSWTNTGELFF; CDR3 DNA: TGTGCCAGCAGCGAGGTTTCCTGGACTAACACCGGGGAGCTGTTTTTT
J gene: TRBJ2-3; V gene: TRBV7-2; D gene: TRBD2; clone size: few; CDR3 protein: CASSSDQRGPSTDTQYF; CDR3 DNA: TGTGCCAGCAGCTCCGACCAGCGGGGCCCTAGCACAGATACGCAGTATTTT
J gene: TRBJ1-2; V gene: TRBV7-9; D gene: -; clone size: once; CDR3 protein: CASFSPGVGGYTF; CDR3 DNA: TGTGCCAGCTTCTCCCCGGGGGTAGGCGGCTACACCTTC
J gene: TRBJ1-6; V gene: TRBV10-1; D gene: TRBD1; clone size: few; CDR3 protein: CASSDSQGRNSPLHF; CDR3 DNA: TGCGCCAGCAGTGATTCACAGGGGAGGAATTCACCCCTCCACTTT
J gene: TRBJ1-1; V gene: TRBV5-4; D gene: TRBD1; clone size: -; CDR3 protein: CASSPNRGGTEAFF; CDR3 DNA: TGTGCCAGCAGCCCCAACAGGGGCGGGACTGAAGCTTTCTTT
J gene: TRBJ2-4; V gene: TRBV6-1; D gene: -; clone size: -; CDR3 protein: CASSEPGSGIQYF; CDR3 DNA: TGTGCCAGCAGTGAACCGGGGAGCGGCATTCAGTACTTC
J gene: TRBJ2-3; V gene: TRBV28; D gene: -; clone size: -; CDR3 protein: CASSLWRGQADTQYF; CDR3 DNA: TGTGCCAGCAGTTTGTGGCGGGGGCAGGCAGATACGCAGTATTTT
J gene: TRBJ2-7; V gene: TRBV4-1; D gene: TRBD1; clone size: -; CDR3 protein: CASSRGQDQSYEQYF; CDR3 DNA: TGCGCCAGCAGCCGCGGACAGGATCAGTCCTACGAGCAGTACTTC
J gene: TRBJ2-2; V gene: TRBV19; D gene: TRBD1; clone size: -; CDR3 protein: CASSHTGGRTGELFF; CDR3 DNA: TGTGCCAGTAGCCACACAGGGGGCCGCACCGGGGAGCTGTTTTTT
J gene: TRBJ1-6; V gene: TRBV5-1; D gene: TRBD1; clone size: -; CDR3 protein: CASSAEGAGEASSPLHF; CDR3 DNA: TGCGCCAGCAGCGCGGAGGGGGCAGGGGAGGCGAGTTCACCCCTCCACTTT
J gene: TRBJ2-1; V gene: TRBV5-1; D gene: TRBD1; clone size: -; CDR3 protein: CASSLGGGAGNEQFF; CDR3 DNA: TGCGCCAGCAGCTTGGGAGGGGGCGCGGGCAATGAGCAGTTCTTC
J gene: TRBJ1-2; V gene: TRBV6-5; D gene: -; clone size: -; CDR3 protein: CASRMTANYGYTF; CDR3 DNA: TGTGCCAGCAGGATGACAGCTAACTATGGCTACACCTTC
J gene: TRBJ1-5; V gene: TRBV12-5; D gene: -; clone size: -; CDR3 protein: CASGPIRGAGQPQHF; CDR3 DNA: TGTGCTAGTGGTCCGATACGGGGGGCAGGGCAGCCCCAGCATTTT
J gene: TRBJ1-5; V gene: TRBV7-2; D gene: -; clone size: once; CDR3 protein: CASSLGRDQPQHF; CDR3 DNA: TGTGCCAGCAGCTTAGGCCGAGATCAGCCCCAGCATTTT
J gene: TRBJ1-1; V gene: TRBV18; D gene: -; clone size: -; CDR3 protein: CASSPSTENTEAFF; CDR3 DNA: TGTGCCAGCTCACCATCGACAGAGAACACTGAAGCTTTCTTT
J gene: TRBJ2-1; V gene: TRBV6-1; D gene: TRBD2; clone size: -; CDR3 protein: CASSDRGLGNEQFF; CDR3 DNA: TGTGCCAGCAGTGATCGGGGACTAGGGAATGAGCAGTTCTTC
J gene: TRBJ1-6; V gene: TRBV6-6; D gene: TRBD1; clone size: once; CDR3 protein: CASSYKQGQGNSPLHF; CDR3 DNA: TGTGCCAGCAGTTACAAGCAAGGACAGGGTAATTCACCCCTCCACTTT
J gene: TRBJ2-7; V gene: TRBV5-1; D gene: TRBD1; clone size: once; CDR3 protein: CASSLGTGGREQYF; CDR3 DNA: TGCGCCAGCAGCTTAGGGACAGGGGGGCGCGAGCAGTACTTC
J gene: TRBJ2-3; V gene: TRBV18; D gene: TRBD2; clone size: -; CDR3 protein: CASSLTSVSTDTQYF; CDR3 DNA: TGTGCCAGCTCGTTAACTAGCGTGAGCACAGATACGCAGTATTTT
J gene: TRBJ2-1; V gene: TRBV7-7; D gene: -; clone size: -; CDR3 protein: CASSLGQDNEQFF; CDR3 DNA: TGTGCCAGCAGCTTAGGACAGGACAATGAGCAGTTCTTC
J gene: TRBJ1-6; V gene: TRBV27; D gene: TRBD1; clone size: -; CDR3 protein: CASKGAGQRNSPLHF; CDR3 DNA: TGTGCCAGCAAGGGGGCGGGACAGAGAAATTCACCCCTCCACTTT
J gene: TRBJ2-3; V gene: TRBV5-1; D gene: -; clone size: few; CDR3 protein: CASSLAQETDTQYF; CDR3 DNA: TGCGCCAGCAGCTTGGCGCAGGAAACAGATACGCAGTATTTT
J gene: TRBJ1-5; V gene: TRBV4-1; D gene: TRBD1; clone size: -; CDR3 protein: CASSPRQGLRQPQHF; CDR3 DNA: TGCGCCAGCAGCCCCCGACAGGGATTGAGGCAGCCCCAGCATTTT
J gene: TRBJ1-1; V gene: TRBV7-9; D gene: TRBD1; clone size: -; CDR3 protein: CASSASKRTGRGWNTEAFF; CDR3 DNA: TGTGCCAGCAGCGCCTCAAAAAGGACAGGGCGAGGGTGGAACACTGAAGCTTTCTTT
J gene: TRBJ1-6; V gene: TRBV28; D gene: -; clone size: -; CDR3 protein: CASRERGQGSSPLHF; CDR3 DNA: TGTGCCAGTAGGGAAAGGGGTCAGGGGAGTTCACCCCTCCACTTT
J gene: TRBJ2-4; V gene: TRBV5-1; D gene: -; clone size: -; CDR3 protein: CASSSGLKNIQYF; CDR3 DNA: TGCGCCAGCAGCTCGGGGTTGAAAAACATTCAGTACTTC
J gene: TRBJ2-2; V gene: TRBV7-2; D gene: -; clone size: -; CDR3 protein: CASSLVGGNTGELFF; CDR3 DNA: TGTGCCAGCAGCTTAGTAGGGGGGAACACCGGGGAGCTGTTTTTT
J gene: TRBJ2-2; V gene: TRBV4-1; D gene: TRBD1; clone size: -; CDR3 protein: CASSQDLARGWAGELFF; CDR3 DNA: TGCGCCAGCAGCCAAGACCTCGCCAGGGGGTGGGCCGGGGAGCTGTTTTTT
J gene: TRBJ2-5; V gene: TRBV2; D gene: TRBD2; clone size: -; CDR3 protein: CASSETSGGAFGETQYF; CDR3 DNA: TGTGCCAGCAGTGAGACCAGCGGGGGGGCTTTTGGCGAGACCCAGTACTTC